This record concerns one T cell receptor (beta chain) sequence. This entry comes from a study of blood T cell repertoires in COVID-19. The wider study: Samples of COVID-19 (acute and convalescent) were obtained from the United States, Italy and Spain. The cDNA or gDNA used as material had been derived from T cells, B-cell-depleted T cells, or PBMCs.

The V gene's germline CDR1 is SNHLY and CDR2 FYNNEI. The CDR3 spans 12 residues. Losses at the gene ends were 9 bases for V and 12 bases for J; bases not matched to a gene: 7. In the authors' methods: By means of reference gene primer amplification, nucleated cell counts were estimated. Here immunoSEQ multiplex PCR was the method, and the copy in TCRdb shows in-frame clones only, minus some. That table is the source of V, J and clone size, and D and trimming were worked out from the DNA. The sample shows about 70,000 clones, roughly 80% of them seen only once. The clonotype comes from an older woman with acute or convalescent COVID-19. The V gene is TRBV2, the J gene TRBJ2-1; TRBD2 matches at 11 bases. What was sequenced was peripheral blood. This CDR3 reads CASSTSGTPQFF. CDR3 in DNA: TGTGCCAGTTCGACTAGCGGGACTCCGCAGTTCTTC.